The 21 T cell receptor beta chains presented below share a single source sample, sequenced in a study of blood T cell repertoires in COVID-19. Clones were sequenced by immunoSEQ multiplex PCR, and TCRdb holds only the in-frame ones, with some missing. Of around 200,000 clones listed, 85% to 90% are singletons. What was sequenced was peripheral blood. The receptors here all came from a person aged 65-85 years with COVID-19, enrolled during active disease.

This chain uses TRBV5-1 with TRBJ2-5, with a possible D match to TRBD1 (6 bases). This CDR3 has 15 amino acids. Per the germline V gene, CDR1 is SGHRS and CDR2 is YFSETQ. Between the trimmed V and J ends, which lost 5 bases and 3 bases, there was a span of 17 bases. CDR3 in amino acids: CASRYRASREETQYF. CDR3 DNA sequence: TGCGCCAGCAGGTACAGGGCCTCGAGGGAAGAGACCCAGTACTTC.

This clone showed up just a few times. The chain employs TRBV28 and TRBJ1-1, with D unresolved. V lost 6 bases, J lost 6 bases, and 23 bases lay in between. Germline CDR1 and CDR2: MDHEN and SYDVKM. CDR3 length: 16 residues. CDR3 in DNA: TGTGCCAGCAGCAAAATCCGACTACGAGGGTCCCCTGAAGCTTTCTTT. Translated: CASSKIRLRGSPEAFF.

This chain connects TRBV6-2 or TRBV6-3 to TRBJ2-1; TRBD2 might be the D (6 bases). Germline CDR1 reads MNHEY; CDR2 reads SVGEGT. The V and J ends lost 0 bases and 0 bases respectively, with 12 bases between them. CDR3 length: 17 residues. The CDR3 protein is CASSYSGLSSSYNEQFF. The CDR3 coding sequence is TGTGCCAGCAGTTACTCCGGACTATCTAGCTCCTACAATGAGCAGTTCTTC.

The chain carries TRBV28 and TRBJ1-2; 8 nucleotides agree with TRBD1. The V and J ends lost 5 bases and 5 bases, in that order; junction bases with no gene match: 7. Germline loops: CDR1 MDHEN, CDR2 SYDVKM. The CDR3 is 14 amino acids. The CDR3, as DNA: TGTGCCAGCAGTGGGACAGGAGGGGCGTATGGCTACACCTTC. It is translated as CASSGTGGAYGYTF.

The genes are TRBV6-2 or TRBV6-3 and TRBJ2-7; a weak D match, TRBD2 (5 bases). The CDR3 spans 14 residues. The germline V gene has CDR1 MNHEY and CDR2 SVGEGT. The V and J ends lost 0 bases and 5 bases respectively, with 11 bases between them. The chain's CDR3 is CASSYSWRADEQYF. The CDR3 nucleotides are TGTGCCAGCAGTTACTCGTGGCGGGCGGACGAGCAGTACTTC.

This clone appeared a single time. V is TRBV29-1 and J is TRBJ2-7; 13 nucleotides agree with TRBD2. There are 14 residues in the CDR3. V was pared by 6 bases and J by 7 bases, with 9 bases of the junction left unmatched. Germline values: CDR1 SQVTM, CDR2 ANQGSEA. Written as DNA, the CDR3 is TGCAGCGTCAACCCCGGGACTAGCGGGGATGAGCAGTACTTC. This codes for CSVNPGTSGDEQYF.

The chain couples TRBV5-4 to TRBJ2-7; tentative D call: TRBD2 (6 bases). V dropped 1 base and J dropped 3 bases, with 11 bases sitting between them. The CDR3 is made up of 14 amino acids. Per germline, CDR1 SGHNT and CDR2 YYREEE (reference sequence). The DNA of the CDR3 is TGTGCCAGCAGCTTGCGGGGGAACTTCTACGAGCAGTACTTC. It translates to CASSLRGNFYEQYF.

The J gene is TRBJ2-2, the V gene TRBV7-6; 14 bases map to TRBD2. The trim removed 1 base at V and 6 bases at J, leaving 7 bases unmatched. Germline CDR1 reads SGHVS; CDR2 reads FNYEAQ. The CDR3 runs to 18 residues. This CDR3 reads CASSLVGTSGSVSGELFF. The CDR3 region has the DNA TGTGCCAGCAGCTTAGTAGGGACTAGCGGGAGTGTATCCGGGGAGCTGTTTTTT.

The V and J genes are TRBV28 and TRBJ1-2, with D possibly TRBD1 on 6 matching bases. V lost 3 bases, J lost 5 bases, and 13 bases lay in between. Germline values: CDR1 MDHEN, CDR2 SYDVKM. The CDR3 length is 14 residues. The CDR3: CASSFQGPLYGYTF. Here the CDR3 DNA reads TGTGCCAGCAGTTTTCAGGGGCCCCTTTATGGCTACACCTTC.

The V gene is TRBV7-8, the J gene TRBJ1-5; 7 bases agree with TRBD1. Germline V CDR1 and CDR2: SGHVS, FQNEAQ. The J segment lost 4 bases and the V segment lost 5 bases, leaving 5 bases of the junction unmatched. The CDR3 loop spans 14 amino acids. This CDR3 reads CASSIGQANQPQHF. The CDR3 DNA is TGTGCCAGCAGCATAGGACAGGCTAATCAGCCCCAGCATTTT.

The chain recombines TRBV7-9 with TRBJ1-4; possibly TRBD1 for D (6 bases). Germline lookup yields CDR1 SEHNR and CDR2 FQNEAQ (reference sequence). V shed 3 bases and J shed 4 bases, with 12 bases lying between them. The CDR3 extends over 15 amino acids. The CDR3 loop reads CASSFPGHFNEKLFF. Here the CDR3 DNA reads TGTGCCAGCAGCTTTCCGGGACACTTTAATGAAAAACTGTTTTTT.

The chain uses TRBV6-6 and TRBJ1-1, with TRBD1 as a possible D gene (6 bases). Germline CDR1 MNHNY, CDR2 SVGAGI (reference sequence). The CDR3 has 14 amino acids. V lost 0 bases, J lost 6 bases, and 11 bases lay in between. CDR3: CASSYSGRGAEAFF. The CDR3 coding sequence is TGTGCCAGCAGTTACTCGGGCAGGGGAGCTGAAGCTTTCTTT.

The chain uses TRBV27 and TRBJ2-2; a weak D match, TRBD1 (6 bases). The V gene lost 1 base and the J gene lost 6 bases, with 15 bases spanning the gap. The CDR3 runs to 16 residues. Germline V CDR1 and CDR2: MNHEY, SMNVEV (reference sequence). The CDR3 is CASSLFRVGGPGELFF. CDR3 nucleotide sequence: TGTGCCAGCAGTTTATTCCGGGTTGGGGGCCCCGGGGAGCTGTTTTTT.

The chain employs TRBV28 and TRBJ1-6, with TRBD1 matching 7 bases. Unmatched junction bases numbered 7, after V lost 1 base and J lost 7 bases. The CDR3 length is 16 residues. The germline V gene has CDR1 MDHEN and CDR2 SYDVKM. The CDR3 DNA sequence: TGTGCCAGCAGTTTATTTGCTCGACAGGGAAATTCACCCCTCCACTTT. It yields the protein CASSLFARQGNSPLHF.

The chain recombines TRBV5-1 with TRBJ1-1; D perhaps matches TRBD1 (6 bases). Deletions cut 0 bases from V and 0 bases from J, with 9 bases between. This CDR3 is built from 15 residues. Germline CDR1 and CDR2: SGHRS and YFSETQ. CDR3 sequence (DNA): TGCGCCAGCAGCTTGGCCGGGACAATGAACACTGAAGCTTTCTTT. As protein: CASSLAGTMNTEAFF. The full variable domain, its missing parts supplied by reference TRBV5-1 and TRBJ1-1, is KAGVTQTPRYLIKTRGQQVTLSCSPISGHRSVSWYQQTPGQGLQFLFEYFSETQRNKGNFPGRFSGRQFSNSRSEMNVSTLELGDSALYLCASSLAGTMNTEAFFGQGTRLTVV.

This clone has just one count. This chain joins TRBV9 and TRBJ2-1; D is possibly TRBD2 (6 bases). The CDR3 has 12 residues. CDR1 and CDR2 (germline): SGDLS, YYNGEE. The V end was cut by 0 bases, the J end by 12 bases, with 10 bases between. The CDR3 nucleotides read TGTGCCAGCAGCGTAGTGGAGGGCCCGCAGTTCTTC. Encoded protein: CASSVVEGPQFF.

The chain uses TRBV5-4 and TRBJ1-4; tentatively, D is TRBD1 (6 bases). Germline-derived CDR1 and CDR2 are SGHNT and YYREEE (reference sequence). Trimming took off 4 bases at V and 5 bases at J, with 15 bases between the two ends. The CDR3 extends over 15 amino acids. The DNA for the CDR3 is TGTGCCAGCAGCCCGGAACAGGGAACGAATGAAAAACTGTTTTTT. It is translated as CASSPEQGTNEKLFF.

The rearrangement uses TRBV4-3 and TRBJ1-1, with D tentatively TRBD1 (6 bases). The CDR3 consists of 14 residues. Trimming cost V 0 bases and J 7 bases, with 12 bases left between them. The V gene's germline CDR1 is LGHNA and CDR2 YSLEER. DNA of the CDR3: TGCGCCAGCAGCCAAGATTTCCAGGACAGTGAAGCTTTCTTT. Translated, it gives CASSQDFQDSEAFF.

This clone was seen only once. This chain links TRBV11-3 with TRBJ2-2; 9 positions agree with TRBD2. This CDR3 region has 20 residues. V shed 1 base and J 0 bases; nucleotides not matched to a gene: 12. Looked up from germline, CDR1 is SGHNT and CDR2 is YENEEA. The CDR3 region has the DNA TGTGCCAGCAGCTTAGGGTTGTCTAGCGGGACCATAACGAACACCGGGGAGCTGTTTTTT. This gives the protein CASSLGLSSGTITNTGELFF. The entire variable domain, with the rest obtained from reference TRBV11-3 and TRBJ2-2, is as follows: EAGVVQSPRYKIIEKKQPVAFWCNPISGHNTLYWYLQNLGQGPELLIRYENEEAVDDSQLPKDRFSAERLKGVDSTLKIQPAELGDSAVYLCASSLGLSSGTITNTGELFFGEGSRLTVL.

The V call is TRBV5-6, the J call TRBJ1-5; no clear D. This CDR3 has 13 amino acids. The V gene's germline CDR1 is SGHDT and CDR2 YYEEEE. Trimming removed 3 bases at V and 9 bases at J, with 13 bases between. CDR3 sequence: CASSYRAFGPQHF. CDR3 nucleotides: TGTGCCAGCAGCTACCGAGCCTTTGGGCCCCAGCATTTT. The full variable domain, with the rest looked up from reference TRBV5-6 and TRBJ1-5, is DAGVTQSPTHLIKTRGQQVTLRCSPKSGHDTVSWYQQALGQGPQFIFQYYEEEERQRGNFPDRFSGHQFPNYSSELNVNALLLGDSALYLCASSYRAFGPQHFGDGTRLSIL.

The chain is built from TRBV5-5 and TRBJ1-4; weak D call: TRBD1 (5 bases). This CDR3 has 15 residues. Germline lookup yields CDR1 SGHKS and CDR2 YYEKEE (reference sequence). The V end was cut by 4 bases, the J end by 3 bases, with 13 bases between. Written as DNA, the CDR3 is TGTGCCAGCAGCCTCCTACAGGCTCCTAATGAAAAACTGTTTTTT. Amino acids: CASSLLQAPNEKLFF. Together with reference TRBV5-5 and TRBJ1-4, the CDR3 gives the full variable domain: DAGVTQSPTHLIKTRGQQVTLRCSPISGHKSVSWYQQVLGQGPQFIFQYYEKEERGRGNFPDRFSARQFPNYSSELNVNALLLGDSALYLCASSLLQAPNEKLFFGSGTQLSVL.